The source of this T cell receptor (beta chain) is a study of blood T cell repertoires in COVID-19 (dated by TCRdb to about 2020). Describing the broader study: Samples from collaborators originated in the United States, Italy and Spain and spanned both the acute and convalescent phases of COVID-19. The prospective study material was composed of cDNA or gDNA derived from T cells, B-cell-depleted T cells, or PBMCs. Deeply sampled blood TCRbeta repertoires from subjects exposed to, actively infected with, or recovered from COVID-19 were included in the dataset. The repertoires were released in a freely available public database meant as a resource for research on the immune response to SARS-CoV-2. Samples came from the ongoing ImmuneRACE study (first 160 participants) plus 1,254 subjects from 6 global collaborators. Sample metadata almost always included a de-identified subject ID, COVID-19 status, age in years and sex. HLA class I and class II types, where available, came from metadata supplied by the sample provider rather than from assay-based typing.

TCRbeta CDR3 regions were amplified from genomic DNA using the immunoSEQ Assay, a bias-controlled multiplex PCR. In the paper's pipeline: The number of nucleated cells in each sample was estimated from the amplification of reference gene primers within the assay. Sequence reads were collapsed and filtered to measure the absolute abundance of every unique TCRbeta CDR3 rearrangement. For each sample, productive Simpson clonality was calculated as the square root of Simpson's diversity index across productive rearrangements. Imported from immuneACCESS, the table was reduced by TCRdb to in-frame sequences with V and J called. These copies leave out some clones; in studies compared against another copy, an unresolved V gene accounts for under half, and the cause of the remainder is not known. The DNA was the basis for D and trimming; V, J and clone size are from that table. The sample records roughly 160,000 clones, approximately 83% of which are singletons. The top ten hold about 11% of the sample.

Results and caveats for the whole study, not just this receptor: Clinical and demographic metadata were provided uncurated, with the amount varying by source and participant.

Each collaborating institution followed its own protocols to collect whole blood in K2EDTA tubes. For TCRbeta analysis, collaborator samples were shipped as frozen whole blood, as isolated PBMCs, or as DNA extracted from either sample type. CDR1 KGHSH and CDR2 LQKENI are derived from the germline V gene. Spanning cysteine to phenylalanine, the CDR3 consists of 17 amino acids. Of the read, only the CDR3 DNA is kept; its 51 bases are in frame from base 1. Clipping removes 3 bases from V and 4 bases from J, with 10 as the unmatched junction base count. About this clone itself: No antigen is known for it. The input lacks base qualities; no much larger clone sits a single base away.

Sequenced sample: peripheral blood. This chain joins TRBV18 to TRBJ2-2; 8 bases in the junction line up with TRBD2. This clonotype was sampled from a man between 70 and 80 years old with active or convalescent COVID-19. The DNA sequence is as follows: TGTGCCAGCTCACCTCGCGCGGGAGGTCGGAGCACCGGGGAGCTGTTTTTT. Its coded protein is CASSPRAGGRSTGELFF.